Here is one T cell receptor beta chain with its context. This CDR3 is also generated by other DNA sequences in the sample. These data are taken from a study of blood T cell repertoires in COVID-19. Turning to the study itself: Donors in the United States, Italy and Spain gave samples during acute or convalescent COVID-19. T cells, B-cell-depleted T cells, or PBMCs supplied cDNA or gDNA.

Authors' methods: It was from reference gene primer amplification that nucleated cell counts were estimated. Profiled with immunoSEQ multiplex PCR; TCRdb holds only in-frame clones, not every one. From that table come the V and J calls and clone size; the DNA was used to work out D and trimming. Among roughly 130,000 clones, less than 85% were seen once, and the ten largest hold roughly an eighth. The CDR3 has 12 amino acids. The germline V gene encodes CDR1 KGHDR and CDR2 SFDVKD. V lost 2 bases and J lost 6, with 6 bases in between. This chain links TRBV24-1 with TRBJ1-2; the D gene is possibly TRBD1 (5 bases). The sequence came from a woman in her sixties or seventies with acute or convalescent COVID-19. The specimen sequenced was peripheral blood. CDR3 loop: CATSDWGDGYTF. The CDR3 region has the DNA TGTGCCACCAGTGATTGGGGGGATGGCTACACCTTC.